This TCR beta chain came from a study of blood T cell repertoires in COVID-19. Study summary: COVID-19 samples from acute and convalescent phases originated in the United States, Italy and Spain. T cells, B-cell-depleted T cells, or PBMCs provided the cDNA or gDNA that served as material.

Under the authors' procedure: Estimation of nucleated cell counts was performed using reference gene primer amplification. TCRdb's table, derived via immunoSEQ multiplex PCR, lists solely in-frame clones and lacks some. V and J calls and clone size are copied from that table; D and trimming were computed from the DNA. The sample carries over 90,000 clones, 85% to 90% recorded once. This clone appeared a single time. The CDR3 has 14 residues. The germline gives CDR1 SGHRS, CDR2 YFSETQ. With V trimmed by 4 bases and J by 4 bases, 4 bases remained unmatched. Sequenced: peripheral blood. This receptor was taken from a woman aged 55-70 years in a cohort sampled during active or convalescent COVID-19. This rearrangement joins TRBV5-1 to TRBJ1-1; 10 nucleotides align to TRBD1. CDR3 coding DNA: TGCGCCAGCAGCGCCCGGACAGGGGGCACTGAAGCTTTCTTT. Protein product: CASSARTGGTEAFF. Full variable domain (rest looked up from reference TRBV5-1 and TRBJ1-1): KAGVTQTPRYLIKTRGQQVTLSCSPISGHRSVSWYQQTPGQGLQFLFEYFSETQRNKGNFPGRFSGRQFSNSRSEMNVSTLELGDSALYLCASSARTGGTEAFFGQGTRLTVV.